The next 21 T cell receptor beta chains were all read from a single sample in a study of blood T cell repertoires in COVID-19. This table comes from immunoSEQ multiplex PCR, and its TCRdb copy is limited to in-frame clones, with some not included. Seen here are 200,000 to 250,000 clones, approximately 85% observed once, and the top ten hold about 2.4%. Input material: peripheral blood. These receptors came from a woman in her 70s with COVID-19, enrolled during active disease.

This rearrangement joins TRBV10-3 to TRBJ1-2; D is ambiguous. V was clipped by 2 bases and J by 10 bases, with 14 bases between them. The length of the CDR3 is 13 residues. Germline V gives CDR1 ENHRY, CDR2 SYGVKD. The CDR3 is CAISEGSLKSYTF. CDR3 nucleotide sequence: TGTGCCATCAGTGAGGGGAGCCTTAAGTCCTACACCTTC.

This clone was detected once. The rearrangement uses TRBV11-3 and TRBJ1-3, with a tentative D call TRBD1 (6 bases). This CDR3 has 14 residues. Trimming shortened V by 3 bases and J by 6 bases, and 12 bases separated the two germline ends. Germline lookup yields CDR1 SGHNT and CDR2 YENEEA. The CDR3 sequence: CASSFRDTTNTIYF. CDR3 DNA sequence: TGTGCCAGCAGCTTTCGGGACACTACAAACACCATATATTTT.

V and J are TRBV21-1 and TRBJ1-1. TRBV21-1 is described as a pseudogene. This CDR3 has 15 amino acids. CDR3 sequence reads: CASSIEPGVRAEAFF. The CDR3 nucleotides read TGTGCCAGCAGCATCGAACCGGGAGTACGCGCTGAAGCTTTCTTT.

This clone showed up just a few times. The rearrangement uses TRBV5-1 and TRBJ1-1; no firm D call. This CDR3 is built from 14 residues. The germline V gene has CDR1 SGHRS and CDR2 YFSETQ. V dropped 6 bases and J dropped 0 bases, with 12 bases sitting between them. The CDR3 DNA follows: TGCGCCAGCACCTCAGAAACCGTGAACACTGAAGCTTTCTTT. This translates into CASTSETVNTEAFF.

A remark on this clone: This specimen includes other DNA sequences encoding the same CDR3. The rearrangement joins TRBV3-1 (or the pseudogene TRBV3-2) to TRBJ2-3; the match to TRBD2 covers 10 bases. The CDR3 is 16 residues long. CDR1 is LGHDT, CDR2 YNNKEL, per germline (reference sequence). V dropped 1 base and J dropped 1; count of bases not matched to a gene: 2. Written as DNA, the CDR3 is TGTGCCAGCAGCCAAGCGCTAGCGGGGGGCACAGATACGCAGTATTTT. It is translated as CASSQALAGGTDTQYF.

The chain links TRBV9 to TRBJ2-2, with TRBD1 matching over 9 bases. Germline-derived CDR1 and CDR2 are SGDLS and YYNGEE. The CDR3 is 15 amino acids. With 3 bases clipped from V and 8 bases from J, the junction kept 8 bases outside the gene matches. CDR3 bases: TGTGCCAGCAGCGACCGGACAGGGGATATAGGGGAGCTGTTTTTT. Protein: CASSDRTGDIGELFF. Full variable domain (rest looked up from reference TRBV9 and TRBJ2-2): DSGVTQTPKHLITATGQRVTLRCSPRSGDLSVYWYQQSLDQGLQFLIQYYNGEERAKGNILERFSAQQFPDLHSELNLSSLELGDSALYFCASSDRTGDIGELFFGEGSRLTVL.

The CDR3 spells CASRTGQLSPLHF. In nucleotides, the CDR3 is TGTGCCAGCAGAACGGGACAGCTTTCACCCCTCCACTTT. J is TRBJ1-6 and V is TRBV7-6; 7 bases are shared with TRBD1. V lost 6 bases to trimming and J lost 9 bases; unmatched junction nucleotides: 5. The germline V gene encodes CDR1 SGHVS and CDR2 FNYEAQ. This CDR3 is built from 13 residues.

J is TRBJ1-1 and V is TRBV2; tentative D call: TRBD1 (6 bases). V was clipped by 5 bases and J by 6 bases, with 13 bases between them. Germline assignment: CDR1 SNHLY and CDR2 FYNNEI. The CDR3 contains 13 residues. CDR3 loop: CASSQGTSPEAFF. The CDR3 nucleotides read TGTGCCAGCAGTCAGGGGACCTCCCCTGAAGCTTTCTTT.

J is TRBJ1-1 and V is TRBV7-3, with D possibly being TRBD1 (5 bases). In germline, CDR1 is SGHTA, CDR2 FQGTGA. V was trimmed by 6 bases and J by 2 bases, leaving 16 bases between them. This CDR3 is 15 amino acids long. CDR3 in DNA: TGTGCCAGCAGAGAGCAGGGACTGACCAACACTGAAGCTTTCTTT. Translated: CASREQGLTNTEAFF.

J is TRBJ1-5 and V is TRBV6-6; 9 bases align to TRBD1. This CDR3 region has 15 residues. From germline, CDR1 is MNHNY and CDR2 SVGAGI (reference sequence). V trimming: 0 bases; J trimming: 4 bases; junction bases outside the gene matches: 1. Written as DNA, the CDR3 is TGTGCCAGCAGTTACTCTGGGACAGGGAATCAGCCCCAGCATTTT. Encoded protein: CASSYSGTGNQPQHF.

CDR3 bases: TGTGCCAGCAGCTACGGGGGGCGCAATGAGCAGTTCTTC. Residues: CASSYGGRNEQFF. The chain is built from TRBV6-1 and TRBJ2-1, with D tentatively TRBD2 (7 bases). V lost 6 bases and J 6 bases, leaving 12 bases between the germline ends. Germline V gene sequence: CDR1 MNHNS, CDR2 SASEGT. The CDR3 consists of 13 residues.

This chain joins TRBV3-1 (or the pseudogene TRBV3-2) and TRBJ1-4, with D possibly TRBD1 on 5 matching bases. The V and J ends lost 0 bases and 1 base respectively, with 12 bases between them. The CDR3 length is 17 residues. The germline CDR1 and CDR2 sequences are LGHDT and YNNKEL (reference sequence). The chain's CDR3 is CASSQDDDSQTNEKLFF. CDR3 DNA sequence: TGTGCCAGCAGCCAAGATGATGACAGCCAAACTAATGAAAAACTGTTTTTT.

This clone was observed a single time. J is TRBJ2-3 and V is TRBV7-2; 14 nucleotides agree with TRBD2. V trimming: 5 bases; J trimming: 6 bases; junction bases outside the gene matches: 7. The germline gives CDR1 SGHTA, CDR2 FQGNSA. The CDR3 has 16 residues. The DNA of the CDR3 is TGTGCCAGCAGCCTGGGGACTAGCGGGAGTTGGGATACGCAGTATTTT. Protein sequence: CASSLGTSGSWDTQYF.

The chain carries TRBV7-2 and TRBJ1-3, with D maybe TRBD1 (5 bases). Looked up from germline, CDR1 is SGHTA and CDR2 is FQGNSA. The CDR3 extends over 16 amino acids. Trimming took off 1 base at V and 3 bases at J, with 13 bases between the two ends. CDR3 region: CASSLVWGGGGNTIYF. The DNA for the CDR3 is TGTGCCAGCAGCTTAGTGTGGGGGGGTGGTGGAAACACCATATATTTT.

The chain employs TRBV7-2 and TRBJ1-1; maybe TRBD1 (5 bases). This CDR3 region has 14 residues. The V end was cut by 2 bases, the J end by 5 bases, with 12 bases between. CDR1 is SGHTA and CDR2 is FQGNSA in the germline V gene. The CDR3 loop is CASSLHGPGTEAFF. CDR3 coding DNA: TGTGCCAGCAGCTTACATGGCCCAGGGACTGAAGCTTTCTTT.

This clone occurred a few times. This sequence joins TRBV6-2 or TRBV6-3 and TRBJ2-1, with 9 bases aligning to TRBD1. The ends lost 5 bases at V and 3 bases at J; junction bases unmatched: 8. Germline CDR1 MNHEY, CDR2 SVGEGT. This CDR3 is built from 16 residues. CDR3 nucleotide sequence: TGTGCCAGCAGTCGCCCTGGGGACAGGGACTACAATGAGCAGTTCTTC. Its translation is CASSRPGDRDYNEQFF.

The chain has TRBV10-3 and TRBJ2-3, with 10 nucleotides matching TRBD2. The V and J ends lost 0 bases and 4 bases, in that order; junction bases with no gene match: 4. CDR1 is ENHRY and CDR2 is SYGVKD in the germline V gene. The CDR3 has 16 residues. CDR3: CAISESASGGSDTQYF. DNA for the CDR3: TGTGCCATCAGTGAGTCGGCTAGCGGGGGATCAGATACGCAGTATTTT.

This clone was detected only once. The chain employs TRBV18 and TRBJ2-2; the D is unclear. The germline CDR1 and CDR2 sequences are KGHSH and LQKENI. The CDR3 is 16 residues long. Trimming left V 2 bases short and J 3 bases short, with 13 bases between. The CDR3 reads CASSPRQQMDTGELFF. DNA of the CDR3: TGTGCCAGCTCACCAAGGCAACAGATGGACACCGGGGAGCTGTTTTTT.

The sample holds one count of this clone. The CDR3 nucleotides read TGTGCCAGCAGCTTATCCGGACAGATGTCTAATCAGCCCCAGCATTTT. This gives the protein CASSLSGQMSNQPQHF. This chain uses TRBV7-8 with TRBJ1-5; possible D gene TRBD1, 6 bases. Between the trimmed V and J ends, which lost 2 bases and 4 bases, there was a span of 15 bases. Germline lookup yields CDR1 SGHVS and CDR2 FQNEAQ. CDR3 length: 16 residues.

V and J are TRBV7-3 and TRBJ2-2; 10 nucleotides align to TRBD2. Germline trimming cut 2 bases from V and 2 bases from J; bases unmatched to any gene: 5. The CDR3 consists of 17 residues. Germline CDR1 is SGHTA and CDR2 is FQGTGA. CDR3 loop: CASSLVTSGKNTGELFF. The CDR3, as DNA: TGTGCCAGCAGCTTAGTAACTAGCGGGAAAAACACCGGGGAGCTGTTTTTT.

This chain joins TRBV5-1 and TRBJ1-2, with D hard to call. V lost 0 bases and J 4 bases, leaving 13 bases between the germline ends. The CDR3 is 15 residues long. Germline CDR1 and CDR2: SGHRS and YFSETQ. The CDR3 spells CASSLDSSPAYGYTF. Written as DNA, the CDR3 is TGCGCCAGCAGCTTGGACAGCTCCCCCGCCTATGGCTACACCTTC.